This T cell receptor (beta chain) is from a study of blood T cell repertoires in COVID-19 (dated by TCRdb to 2018 to 2021). Turning to the overall study: Collaborator samples came from the United States, Italy and Spain and covered acute and convalescent phases of COVID-19. The prospective study material was composed of cDNA or gDNA derived from T cells, B-cell-depleted T cells, or PBMCs. Subjects who had been exposed to COVID-19, were actively infected with it, or had recovered from it provided the deeply sampled blood TCRbeta repertoires that made up the dataset. A freely available public database, intended as a resource for researchers studying the immune response to SARS-CoV-2, is where the repertoires were released. The samples were drawn from the first 160 participants of the ongoing ImmuneRACE study and from 950 to 1,500 subjects provided by 6 global collaborators. Sample metadata almost always included a de-identified subject ID, COVID-19 status, age in years and sex. HLA class I and class II types, where available, came from metadata supplied by the sample provider rather than from assay-based typing. Here is what the overall study found, with its caveats: The amount of clinical and demographic metadata varied by source and participant and was provided uncurated.

TCRbeta CDR3 regions were amplified from genomic DNA using the immunoSEQ Assay, a bias-controlled multiplex PCR. On the authors' methods: Nucleated cell counts per sample were estimated from amplification of reference gene primers within the assay. To quantify the absolute abundance of each unique TCRbeta CDR3 rearrangement, sequence reads were collapsed and filtered. For each sample, productive Simpson clonality was calculated as the square root of Simpson's diversity index across productive rearrangements. Entries here come from immuneACCESS through TCRdb and include only in-frame sequences with V and J called. Some clones fail to appear in such tables; in the studies checked, an unresolved V gene covers under half of the shortfall, and the cause of the remainder is unknown. V and J calls and clone size are as listed in that table; D and trimming were resolved from the DNA. A total of tens of thousands of clones appear in this sample, 84% of them only once. Jointly, the top ten make up approximately 1.4% of the sample.

The sample holds one count of this clone. Its antigen is not yet known. Nothing much larger sits one base from this clone, and base qualities are not available. Each collaborating institution followed its own protocols to collect whole blood in K2EDTA tubes. For TCRbeta analysis, collaborators shipped samples as frozen whole blood, isolated PBMCs, or DNA extracted from either of those sample types. Sequenced input: peripheral blood. The source of this sequence is a man aged 50 or older with acute or convalescent COVID-19.

The DNA is as follows: TGTGCCAGCAAGAGAAGCACAGGGTCTGCGAAGGGCTACACCTTC. Its product reads: CASKRSTGSAKGYTF. The V and J segments used are TRBV6-5 and TRBJ1-2; the D gene is perhaps TRBD1, on 6 matching bases. CDR1 is given as MNHEY and CDR2 as SVGAGI, both from the germline V gene. The CDR3 holds 15 amino acids from the cysteine to the phenylalanine. The DNA shown is the 45-base CDR3, in frame from base 1. V is reduced by 7 bases and J by 8 bases, leaving a spacing of 23 bases between them.